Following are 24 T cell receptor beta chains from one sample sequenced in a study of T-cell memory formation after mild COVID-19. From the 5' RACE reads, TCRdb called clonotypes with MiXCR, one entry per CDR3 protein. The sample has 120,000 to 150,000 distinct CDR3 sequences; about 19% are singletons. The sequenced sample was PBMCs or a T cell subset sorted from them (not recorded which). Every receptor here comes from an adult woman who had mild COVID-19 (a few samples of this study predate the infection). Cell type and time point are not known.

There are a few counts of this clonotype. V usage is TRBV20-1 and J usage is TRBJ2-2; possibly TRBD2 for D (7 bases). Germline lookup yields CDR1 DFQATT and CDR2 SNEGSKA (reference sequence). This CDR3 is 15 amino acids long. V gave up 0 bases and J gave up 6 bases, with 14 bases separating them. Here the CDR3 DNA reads TGCAGTGCTAGAGATGCGGGGGCAGGGTCCGGGGAGCTGTTTTTT. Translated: CSARDAGAGSGELFF.

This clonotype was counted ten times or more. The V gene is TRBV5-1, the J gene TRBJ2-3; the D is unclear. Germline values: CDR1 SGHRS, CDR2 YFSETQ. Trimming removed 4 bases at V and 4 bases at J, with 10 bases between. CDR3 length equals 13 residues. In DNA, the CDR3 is TGCGCCAGCAGCAAGTTTTGGGCAGATACGCAGTATTTT. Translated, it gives CASSKFWADTQYF.

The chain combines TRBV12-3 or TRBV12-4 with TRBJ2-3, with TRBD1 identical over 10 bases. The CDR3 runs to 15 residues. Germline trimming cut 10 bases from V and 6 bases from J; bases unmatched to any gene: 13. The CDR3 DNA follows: TGTGCCATCTGGGCCCGGGACAGGGGACGGGATACGCAGTATTTT. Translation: CAIWARDRGRDTQYF.

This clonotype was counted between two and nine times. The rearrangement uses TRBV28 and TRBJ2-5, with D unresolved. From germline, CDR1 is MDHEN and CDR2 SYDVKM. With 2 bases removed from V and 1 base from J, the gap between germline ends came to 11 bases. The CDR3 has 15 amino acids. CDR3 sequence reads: CASSLMVNLQETQYF. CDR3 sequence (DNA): TGTGCCAGCAGTTTAATGGTTAACCTCCAAGAGACCCAGTACTTC.

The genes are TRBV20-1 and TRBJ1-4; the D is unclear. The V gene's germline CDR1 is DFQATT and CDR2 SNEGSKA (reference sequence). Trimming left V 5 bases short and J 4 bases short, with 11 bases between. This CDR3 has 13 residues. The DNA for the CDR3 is TGCAGTGCTCGAAGGCAGATTAATGAAAAACTGTTTTTT. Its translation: CSARRQINEKLFF.

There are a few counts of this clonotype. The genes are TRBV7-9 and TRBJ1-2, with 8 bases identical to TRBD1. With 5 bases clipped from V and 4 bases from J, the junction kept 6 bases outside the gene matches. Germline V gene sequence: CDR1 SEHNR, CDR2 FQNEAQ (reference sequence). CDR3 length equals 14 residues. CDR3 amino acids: CASSLSGQGYGYTF. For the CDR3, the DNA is TGTGCCAGCAGCCTTAGCGGACAGGGCTATGGCTACACCTTC.

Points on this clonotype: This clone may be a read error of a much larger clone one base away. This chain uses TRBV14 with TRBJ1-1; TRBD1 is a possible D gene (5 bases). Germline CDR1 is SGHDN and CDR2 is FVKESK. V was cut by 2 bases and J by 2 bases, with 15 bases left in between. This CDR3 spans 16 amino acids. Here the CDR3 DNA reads TGTGCCAGCAGCCAATCCATGGGGCTAGGTAACACTGAAGCTTTCTTT. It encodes CASSQSMGLGNTEAFF.

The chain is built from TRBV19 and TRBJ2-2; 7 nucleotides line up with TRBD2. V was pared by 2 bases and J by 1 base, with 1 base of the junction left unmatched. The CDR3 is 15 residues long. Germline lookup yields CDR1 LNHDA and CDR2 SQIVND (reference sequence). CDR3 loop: CASSISSGNTGELFF. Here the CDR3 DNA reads TGTGCCAGTAGTATATCTAGCGGGAACACCGGGGAGCTGTTTTTT. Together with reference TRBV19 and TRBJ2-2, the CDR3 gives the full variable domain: DGGITQSPKYLFRKEGQNVTLSCEQNLNHDAMYWYRQDPGQGLRLIYYSQIVNDFQKGDIAEGYSVSREKKESFPLTVTSAQKNPTAFYLCASSISSGNTGELFFGEGSRLTVL.

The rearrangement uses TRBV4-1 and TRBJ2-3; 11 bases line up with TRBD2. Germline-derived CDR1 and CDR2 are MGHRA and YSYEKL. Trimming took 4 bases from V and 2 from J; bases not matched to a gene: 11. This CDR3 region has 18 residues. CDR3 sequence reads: CASSRPLSLAGVTDTQYF. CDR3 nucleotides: TGCGCCAGCAGCCGTCCCCTCTCACTAGCGGGGGTCACAGATACGCAGTATTTT.

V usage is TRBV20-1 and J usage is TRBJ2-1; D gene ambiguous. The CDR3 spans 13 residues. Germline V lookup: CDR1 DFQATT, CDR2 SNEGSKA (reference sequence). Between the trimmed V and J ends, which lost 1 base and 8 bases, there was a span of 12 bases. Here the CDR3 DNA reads TGCAGTGCTAGAGGGACCTTGGATGATGAGCAGTTCTTC. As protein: CSARGTLDDEQFF.

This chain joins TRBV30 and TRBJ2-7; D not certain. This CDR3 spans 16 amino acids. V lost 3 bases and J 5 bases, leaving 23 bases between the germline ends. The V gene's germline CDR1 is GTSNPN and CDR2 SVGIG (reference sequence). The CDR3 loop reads CAWSGVGSPFPNEQYF. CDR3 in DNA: TGTGCCTGGAGCGGTGTGGGGTCACCGTTTCCTAACGAGCAGTACTTC.

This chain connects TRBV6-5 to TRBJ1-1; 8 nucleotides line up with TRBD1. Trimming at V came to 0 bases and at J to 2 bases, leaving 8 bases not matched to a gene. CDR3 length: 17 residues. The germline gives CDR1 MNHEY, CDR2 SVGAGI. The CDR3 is CASSYSRRGRGNTEAFF. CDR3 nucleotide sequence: TGTGCCAGCAGTTACTCGCGCAGGGGGCGCGGAAACACTGAAGCTTTCTTT.

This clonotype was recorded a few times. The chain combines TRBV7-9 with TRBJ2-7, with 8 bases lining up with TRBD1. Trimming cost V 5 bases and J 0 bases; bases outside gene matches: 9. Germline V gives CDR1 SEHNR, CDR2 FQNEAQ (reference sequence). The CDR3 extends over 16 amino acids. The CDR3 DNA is TGTGCCAGCAGCGACCGGGACAGGAAAAGCTCCTACGAGCAGTACTTC. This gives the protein CASSDRDRKSSYEQYF.

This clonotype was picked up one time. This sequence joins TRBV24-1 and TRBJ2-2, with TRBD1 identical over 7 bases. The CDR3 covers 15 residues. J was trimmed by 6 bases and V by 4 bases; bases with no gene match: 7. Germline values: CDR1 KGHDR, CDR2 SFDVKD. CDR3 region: CATSDVTGVAGELFF. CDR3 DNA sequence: TGTGCCACCAGTGACGTAACAGGGGTAGCCGGGGAGCTGTTTTTT.

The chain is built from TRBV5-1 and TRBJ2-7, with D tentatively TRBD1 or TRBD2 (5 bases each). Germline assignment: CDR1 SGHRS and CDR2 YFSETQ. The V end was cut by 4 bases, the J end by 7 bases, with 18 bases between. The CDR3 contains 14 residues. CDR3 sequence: CASSTGPTPGEQYF. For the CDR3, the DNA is TGCGCCAGCAGCACGGGACCAACCCCTGGGGAGCAGTACTTC.

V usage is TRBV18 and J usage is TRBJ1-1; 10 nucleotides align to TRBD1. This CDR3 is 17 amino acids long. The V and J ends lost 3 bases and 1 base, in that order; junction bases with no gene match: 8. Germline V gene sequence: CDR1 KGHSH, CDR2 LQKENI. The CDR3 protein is CASSPTKGQGPNTEAFF. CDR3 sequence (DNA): TGTGCCAGCTCACCGACCAAGGGACAGGGGCCGAACACTGAAGCTTTCTTT.

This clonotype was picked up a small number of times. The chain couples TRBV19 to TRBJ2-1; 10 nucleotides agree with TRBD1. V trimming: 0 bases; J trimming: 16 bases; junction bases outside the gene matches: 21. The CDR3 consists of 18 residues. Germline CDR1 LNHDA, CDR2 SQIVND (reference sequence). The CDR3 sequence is CASSIDLLHSGQGTVRFF. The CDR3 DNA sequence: TGTGCCAGTAGTATAGATCTTCTACACTCGGGACAGGGGACTGTTCGATTCTTC.

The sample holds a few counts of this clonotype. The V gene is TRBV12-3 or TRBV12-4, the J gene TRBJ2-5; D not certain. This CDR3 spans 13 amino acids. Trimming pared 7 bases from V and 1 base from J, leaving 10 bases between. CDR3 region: CASTARGQETQYF. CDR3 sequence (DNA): TGTGCCAGCACAGCCAGAGGCCAAGAGACCCAGTACTTC.

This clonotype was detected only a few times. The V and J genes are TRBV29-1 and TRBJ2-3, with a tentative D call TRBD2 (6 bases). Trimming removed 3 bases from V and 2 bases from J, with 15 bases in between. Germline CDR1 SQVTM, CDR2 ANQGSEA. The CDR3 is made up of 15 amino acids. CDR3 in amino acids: CSVDQSGGTTDTQYF. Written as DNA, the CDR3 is TGCAGCGTTGACCAATCAGGCGGGACCACAGATACGCAGTATTTT.

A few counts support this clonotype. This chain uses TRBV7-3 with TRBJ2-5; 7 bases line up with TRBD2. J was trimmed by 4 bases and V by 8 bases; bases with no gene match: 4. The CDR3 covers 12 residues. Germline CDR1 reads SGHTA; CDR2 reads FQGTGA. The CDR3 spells CASGLVGETQYF. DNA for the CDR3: TGTGCCAGCGGACTAGTAGGAGAGACCCAGTACTTC.

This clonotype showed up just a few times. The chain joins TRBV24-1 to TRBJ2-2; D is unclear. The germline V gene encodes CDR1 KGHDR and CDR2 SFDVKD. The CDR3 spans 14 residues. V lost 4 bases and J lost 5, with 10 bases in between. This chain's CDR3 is CATSDPTLTGELFF. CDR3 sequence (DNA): TGTGCCACCAGTGACCCGACATTAACCGGGGAGCTGTTTTTT.

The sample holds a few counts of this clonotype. As DNA, the CDR3 is TGTGCCAGCACCGAAGAGGGGACAGTCGGCTTCTTT. It is translated as CASTEEGTVGFF. The J gene is TRBJ1-1, the V gene TRBV2, with TRBD1 identical over 7 bases. Germline loops: CDR1 SNHLY, CDR2 FYNNEI. With V trimmed by 7 bases and J by 14 bases, 13 bases remained unmatched. CDR3 length: 12 residues.

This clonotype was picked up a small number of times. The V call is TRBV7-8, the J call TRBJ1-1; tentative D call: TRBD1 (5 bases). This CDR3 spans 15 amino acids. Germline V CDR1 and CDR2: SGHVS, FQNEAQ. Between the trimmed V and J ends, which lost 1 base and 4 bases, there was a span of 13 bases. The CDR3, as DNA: TGTGCCAGCAGCTTAGTGGTGGGGGTTTTCACTGAAGCTTTCTTT. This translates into CASSLVVGVFTEAFF.

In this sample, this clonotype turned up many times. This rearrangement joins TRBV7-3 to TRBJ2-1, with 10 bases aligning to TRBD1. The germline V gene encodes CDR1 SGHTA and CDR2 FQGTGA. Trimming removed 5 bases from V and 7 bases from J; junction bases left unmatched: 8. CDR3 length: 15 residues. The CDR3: CASSPDRGLRNEQFF. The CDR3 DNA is TGTGCCAGCAGCCCCGACAGGGGGCTTAGGAATGAGCAGTTCTTC.